These T cell receptor beta chains were read from a single sample in a study of T cells in localized non-small cell lung cancer. Sequenced by immunoSEQ multiplex PCR; TCRdb stores in-frame clones only, minus some. Of fewer than 40,000 clones listed, roughly 90% were seen once; the top ten hold under 5%. Sample: peripheral blood mononuclear cells, taken before any cancer treatment. These receptors were collected from a woman between 40 and 69 years old with stage III lung adenocarcinoma. CDR3s include the opening cysteine and the closing phenylalanine or tryptophan. D genes are given only for firm matches. The listing skips clone size in some rows; elsewhere it reads once, few, many or a size class.

CDR3aa	CDR3nt	v_gene	j_gene	d_gene	abundance
CASSSVVGYEQYF	TGTGCCAGCAGCTCAGTCGTGGGCTACGAGCAGTACTTC	TRBV7-2	TRBJ2-7	-	-
CAWRGQGFTEAFF	TGTGCCTGGAGGGGACAGGGGTTCACTGAAGCTTTCTTT	TRBV30	TRBJ1-1	TRBD1	-
CASSVTGTGVRGYTF	TGTGCCAGCAGCGTAACCGGGACAGGGGTTAGAGGCTACACCTTC	TRBV9	TRBJ1-2	TRBD1	-
CASSTGLAGGSHEQYF	TGTGCCAGTAGTACGGGACTAGCGGGAGGATCCCACGAGCAGTACTTC	TRBV19	TRBJ2-7	TRBD2	-
CASGSLGVFSYEQYF	TGTGCTAGTGGCTCCTTAGGGGTGTTCTCCTACGAGCAGTACTTC	TRBV12-5	TRBJ2-7	-	-
CASSVATGPGETQYF	TGTGCCAGCAGCGTAGCTACGGGGCCGGGAGAGACCCAGTACTTC	TRBV9	TRBJ2-5	-	-
CASSLDWKGGSENKNIQYF	TGCGCCAGCAGCTTGGATTGGAAGGGCGGGAGTGAGAACAAAAACATTCAGTACTTC	TRBV5-1	TRBJ2-4	TRBD2	-
CATSGGRAGGYEQYF	TGTGCCACCTCAGGGGGAAGAGCGGGAGGATACGAGCAGTACTTC	TRBV6-1	TRBJ2-7	TRBD2	-
CASSSRAWSSYNEQFF	TGCGCCAGCAGCTCCCGGGCCTGGAGCTCCTACAATGAGCAGTTCTTC	TRBV5-1	TRBJ2-1	-	-
CASSQHFGGELFF	TGCGCCAGCAGCCAACATTTTGGTGGGGAACTGTTTTTT	TRBV4-1	TRBJ1-4	-	-
CSATRTTEAFF	TGCAGTGCTACACGGACCACTGAAGCTTTCTTT	TRBV20-1	TRBJ1-1	-	-
CASSPFGNSVSEQYF	TGCGCCAGCAGCCCCTTCGGGAATAGCGTCTCCGAGCAGTACTTC	TRBV5-1	TRBJ2-7	-	few
CASSVDASTGELFF	TGTGCCAGCAGCGTAGACGCATCCACCGGGGAGCTGTTTTTT	TRBV9	TRBJ2-2	-	-
CASSLRQESYEQYF	TGTGCCAGCAGTTTGCGACAGGAGTCCTACGAGCAGTACTTC	TRBV6-5	TRBJ2-7	-	once
CASSLDSQGEYEQYF	TGTGCCAGCAGCTTAGACAGCCAGGGAGAATACGAGCAGTACTTC	TRBV11-2	TRBJ2-7	-	-
CASSLEGVPYF	TGTGCCAGCAGCTTAGAGGGAGTCCCGTATTTT	TRBV11-2	TRBJ2-3	-	-
CASSPPGGLNYGYTF	TGTGCCAGCAGTCCCCCAGGGGGGTTAAACTATGGCTACACCTTC	TRBV6-6	TRBJ1-2	TRBD1	-
CASSLDPGDSGNTIYF	TGCGCCAGCAGCTTGGATCCCGGGGACTCTGGAAACACCATATATTTT	TRBV5-1	TRBJ1-3	-	-
CASSPGTDVAYGYTF	TGTGCCAGCAGTCCTGGGACAGATGTTGCCTATGGCTACACCTTC	TRBV28	TRBJ1-2	TRBD1	-
CASSSLTGGNTEAFF	TGTGCCAGCAGCTCCTTGACAGGGGGGAACACTGAAGCTTTCTTT	TRBV7-2	TRBJ1-1	TRBD1	once
CASSYPALYSNQPQHF	TGTGCCAGCAGTTACCCGGCCCTGTATAGCAATCAGCCCCAGCATTTT	TRBV6-7	TRBJ1-5	-	-
CASRIRAGASYNEQFF	TGTGCCAGCAGGATCCGGGCCGGTGCCTCCTACAATGAGCAGTTCTTC	TRBV5-8	TRBJ2-1	-	-
CASSLSWGRGEQFF	TGTGCCAGCAGCTTGAGTTGGGGTCGGGGTGAGCAGTTCTTC	TRBV5-4	TRBJ2-1	-	-
CASSAQGAGGGNEQFF	TGTGCCAGCAGCGCCCAGGGAGCGGGAGGGGGTAATGAGCAGTTCTTC	TRBV7-9	TRBJ2-1	TRBD2	-
CASSFRPGYRDDEQYF	TGTGCCAGCAGTTTCCGACCGGGCTACAGGGACGACGAGCAGTACTTC	TRBV27	TRBJ2-7	-	-
CASSHPPNQSSGGEKLFF	TGTGCCAGCAGTCACCCCCCAAACCAATCTTCTGGGGGTGAAAAACTGTTTTTT	TRBV27	TRBJ1-4	-	-
CASSLSYEQYF	TGTGCCAGCAGCTTATCCTACGAGCAGTACTTC	TRBV7-9	TRBJ2-7	-	-
CASSPQVGELGSYEQYF	TGTGCCAGCTCACCGCAGGTGGGGGAGCTCGGCTCCTACGAGCAGTACTTC	TRBV18	TRBJ2-7	-	-
CAWSWQGNYGYTF	TGTGCCTGGAGTTGGCAGGGCAACTATGGCTACACCTTC	TRBV30	TRBJ1-2	-	-
CASSPTVGEASGNTIYF	TGTGCCAGCTCACCGACGGTTGGGGAAGCCTCTGGAAACACCATATATTTT	TRBV18	TRBJ1-3	-	-
CASSLAGSQPQHF	TGTGCCAGCAGCTTGGCAGGGAGTCAGCCCCAGCATTTT	TRBV5-5	TRBJ1-5	-	-
CASSSGAWGEQFF	TGTGCCAGCAGCTCCGGGGCCTGGGGTGAGCAGTTCTTC	TRBV7-3	TRBJ2-1	-	-
CASSLSSGGTDTQYF	TGCGCCAGCAGCTTATCTAGCGGGGGCACAGATACGCAGTATTTT	TRBV5-1	TRBJ2-3	TRBD2	-
CASSLFSHNEQFF	TGTGCCAGCAGCTTGTTTTCCCACAATGAGCAGTTCTTC	TRBV5-5	TRBJ2-1	-	-
CASSPLRRGVAEDTQYF	TGCGCCAGCAGCCCCCTGCGGCGCGGGGTGGCGGAAGATACGCAGTATTTT	TRBV5-1	TRBJ2-3	-	-
CASSSSGRARETQYF	TGTGCCAGCAGCTCTTCGGGGAGGGCTCGGGAGACCCAGTACTTC	TRBV11-2	TRBJ2-5	TRBD2	-
CASSQTLVVPTDTQYF	TGCGCCAGCAGCCAGACACTAGTGGTCCCCACAGATACGCAGTATTTT	TRBV4-1	TRBJ2-3	-	-
CASSLAAVTDTQYF	TGTGCCAGCAGCTTAGCGGCTGTAACAGATACGCAGTATTTT	TRBV7-8	TRBJ2-3	-	once
CASSPLGQPFMNTEAFF	TGCGCCAGCAGTCCTTTAGGACAACCCTTCATGAACACTGAAGCTTTCTTT	TRBV23-1	TRBJ1-1	-	few
CSVPVGQGEIGGYTF	TGCAGCGTCCCCGTCGGACAGGGGGAAATCGGTGGCTACACCTTC	TRBV29-1	TRBJ1-2	TRBD1	-
CASNPNLGANYGYTF	TGTGCCAGTAACCCTAACCTAGGGGCTAACTATGGCTACACCTTC	TRBV19	TRBJ1-2	-	-
CASCPDGFYEQYF	TGCGCCAGCTGCCCGGACGGGTTCTACGAGCAGTACTTC	TRBV5-1	TRBJ2-7	-	-
CASSGQGETQYF	TGCGCCAGTTCCGGACAGGGGGAGACCCAGTACTTC	TRBV10-1	TRBJ2-5	TRBD1	-
CASSLASGEYEQFF	TGCGCCAGCAGCTTGGCCTCGGGGGAATATGAGCAGTTCTTC	TRBV5-1	TRBJ2-1	-	-
CASSLEQGVTEAFF	TGCGCCAGCAGCTTGGAACAGGGGGTCACTGAAGCTTTCTTT	TRBV5-1	TRBJ1-1	TRBD1	once
CASSLVGRGYNEQFF	TGTGCCAGCAGCTTAGTAGGTAGAGGGTACAATGAGCAGTTCTTC	TRBV7-2	TRBJ2-1	-	-
CASSGRLARRGEQFF	TGTGCCAGCAGTGGCCGACTAGCGCGGCGGGGTGAGCAGTTCTTC	TRBV6-1	TRBJ2-1	TRBD2	once
CASGPDSSNQPQHF	TGTGCCAGCGGACCGGACAGTAGCAATCAGCCCCAGCATTTT	TRBV2	TRBJ1-5	-	-